This note documents a single TCR beta chain sequence. Antigen specificity is unknown. One base away lies a much larger clone, so this may be a sequencing read error. This specimen comes from a study of molecular identifiers for immune sequencing clone quantification. Isolation of naive CD8 T cells was achieved by sorting on a CD8+CD4-CCR7+CD45RA+ phenotype. This CDR3 is built from 11 residues. In germline, CDR1 is SGDLS, CDR2 YYNGEE. MiXCR, run by TCRdb on the PCR reads, gives a single entry per CDR3 protein. The sample holds about 320,000 distinct CDR3 sequences; over 20% are singletons and the top ten take roughly 0.7%. Whole-study findings and limits: Barcode-sharing identical TCR molecules could underestimate highly expanded clone sizes.

The sequence came from a human donor in good health. Some libraries in this study had Jurkat cell RNA spiked in. The sequenced sample consisted of naive CD8+ T cells from blood, with Jurkat cell RNA spiked in. As for subset: FACS-sorted CD8+CD4-CCR7+CD45RA+ naive T cells. This sequence joins TRBV9 and TRBJ2-3; D is uncertain. In nucleotides, the CDR3 is TGTGCCAGCAGCGTATCTGATATGCAGTATTTT. It codes for CASSVSDMQYF.